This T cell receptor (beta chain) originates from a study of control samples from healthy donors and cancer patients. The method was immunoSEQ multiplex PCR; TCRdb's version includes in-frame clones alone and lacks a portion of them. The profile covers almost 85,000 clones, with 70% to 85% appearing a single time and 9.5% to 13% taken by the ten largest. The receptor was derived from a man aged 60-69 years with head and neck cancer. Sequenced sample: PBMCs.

The CDR3 bases are TGTGCCAGCAGCCCCCGGACTAGCGGTACCTACAATGAGCAGTTCTTC. Protein product: CASSPRTSGTYNEQFF. The V call is TRBV5-4, the J call TRBJ2-1; the match to TRBD2 covers 10 bases. This CDR3 is 16 amino acids long. Looked up from germline, CDR1 is SGHNT and CDR2 is YYREEE (reference sequence). The trim removed 4 bases at V and 2 bases at J, leaving 6 bases unmatched.